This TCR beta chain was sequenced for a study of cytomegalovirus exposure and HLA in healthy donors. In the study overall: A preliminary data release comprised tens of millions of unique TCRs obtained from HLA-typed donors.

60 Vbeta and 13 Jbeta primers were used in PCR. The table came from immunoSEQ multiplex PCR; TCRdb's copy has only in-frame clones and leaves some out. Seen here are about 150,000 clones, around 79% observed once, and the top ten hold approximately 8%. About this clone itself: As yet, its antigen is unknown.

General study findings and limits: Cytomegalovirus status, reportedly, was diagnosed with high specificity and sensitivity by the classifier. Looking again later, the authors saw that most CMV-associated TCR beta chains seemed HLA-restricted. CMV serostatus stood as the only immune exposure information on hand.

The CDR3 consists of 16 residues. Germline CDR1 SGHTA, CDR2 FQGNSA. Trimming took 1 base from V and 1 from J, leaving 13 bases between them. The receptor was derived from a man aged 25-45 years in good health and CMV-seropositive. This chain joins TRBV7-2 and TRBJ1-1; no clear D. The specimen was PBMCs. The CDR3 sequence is CASSLGRGFGNTEAFF. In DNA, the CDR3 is TGTGCCAGCAGCTTAGGAAGAGGGTTCGGGAACACTGAAGCTTTCTTT.